This T cell receptor beta chain was recorded in a study of sequential checkpoint blockade in melanoma (dated by TCRdb to between 2019 and 2020). Concerning the study at large: Patients were assigned by 1:1 randomization to either first-line nivolumab followed by ipilimumab (arm A) or ipilimumab followed by nivolumab (arm B). Both trial sequences were followed by maintenance nivolumab. What the work shows at the level of the full study, not this receptor alone: The response-prediction model combining TCR metrics and mutation burden needs validation in larger, independent patient cohorts.

By how much of the sample it makes up, this clone is medium-sized (0.01 to 0.1%). The target of this receptor is not known. Per-base quality was not reported, and no clone a single base away is much larger than it. The immunoSEQ Assay was used to immunosequence TCRbeta CDR3 regions from genomic DNA. Before high-throughput sequencing, the genomic DNA was amplified using bias-controlled multiplex PCR. As for the original processing: To quantify the absolute abundance of each unique TCRbeta CDR3 region, the sequences were collapsed and filtered. Clonality, defined as 1 minus Pielou's evenness, was calculated using only productive rearrangements. A previously published method was used to identify clones with significantly greater frequencies in on-treatment samples than in baseline samples. As stored in TCRdb, this immuneACCESS dataset retains in-frame rearrangements with V and J assigned. A fraction of the clones does not appear; measured against another copy, unresolved V genes explain less than half of the discrepancy, and the remainder lacks a known reason. V and J calls and clone size are copied from that table; D and trimming were computed from the DNA. The sample table records about 40,000 clones; roughly four fifths of these occur just once. About 5.5% of the sample belongs to the ten largest clones.

This sample's treatment or condition label indicates: randomized to nivolumab then ipilimumab (arm A) or the reverse (arm B). None of the trial patients had been given prior DNA-damaging chemotherapy. On a FACS Aria II flow cytometer, live CD3+CD8+ cells that were negative for CD19 and CD56 were sorted from thawed PBMCs. The samples were obtained from melanoma patients enrolled in CheckMate 064, an open-label, randomized phase II trial testing sequential checkpoint blockade. Peripheral blood mononuclear cells were obtained through leukapheresis, purified using Ficoll-Paque, and frozen in human serum containing approximately 9.5% DMSO. Immediately after sorting, the purity of the sorted blood CD3+CD8+ cells was confirmed to be >95%, and DNA was then extracted. The TCR sequence derives from a human donor with melanoma. Specimen: CD8+ T cells sorted from blood (inferred from file names), collected from a patient given nivolumab and ipilimumab in sequence.

The DNA sequence follows: TGTGCCAGCAGCCAACAGGGGGTTCACACCATATATTTT. Translated, it gives CASSQQGVHTIYF. This chain is built from TRBV14 and TRBJ1-3, with 7 junctional bases fitting TRBD1. From the cysteine through the phenylalanine, the CDR3 covers 13 amino acids. Here the CDR3 DNA is all that survives: 39 bases in frame from base 1. V ends up 2 bases short and J 8 bases short, with an unmatched junction base count of 3. As encoded in the germline V gene, CDR1 is SGHDN while CDR2 is FVKESK.